This T cell receptor (beta chain) is drawn from a study of CD8+ T cells in alopecia areata. Across the whole study: Treated patients were scored for severity by percent of scalp affected.

With respect to this clone: Its antigen is unidentified.

In germline, CDR1 is LGHNA, CDR2 YSLEER. The CDR3 loop spans 17 amino acids. J gave up 5 bases and V 4 bases, and 11 bases lay outside the gene matches. Treatment indicated: oral pan-JAK inhibitor, 5-10 mg twice daily. As the sequencing template, cDNA was produced by extracting RNA and reverse transcribing it. Sequencing used immunoSEQ multiplex PCR; TCRdb keeps in-frame clones, though not all of them. The data show roughly 180,000 clones, approximately 53% seen once. Whole-study results and caveats: Tofacitinib delivered significant drops in scalp clonality and in expanded CD8+ clones among the top 100. In lesional scalp, particularly from alopecia totalis/universalis, clonality was higher than in normal scalp.

This TCR came from a human donor with alopecia areata. The specimen was CD8+ T cells sorted from blood, collected at week 24, from a patient treated with tofacitinib. The gene calls are TRBV4-3 and TRBJ1-2, with 12 bases that match TRBD1. CDR3 region: CASSPGTGGTEGYGYTF. CDR3 sequence (DNA): TGCGCCAGCAGCCCTGGGACAGGGGGCACGGAAGGGTATGGCTACACCTTC.